These 31 T cell receptor beta chains originate from one sample sequenced in a study of blood T cells in healthy people across ages. The second PCR ran roughly 6 to 12 cycles with a sample-barcoded 5' primer and J-beta primers. TCRdb itself ran the 5' RACE reads through MiXCR, one entry per CDR3 protein. The repertoire has over a million distinct CDR3 sequences, 45% of them found once; the top ten carry approximately 20%. The sample consisted of blood. All receptors come from a woman in her sixties or seventies in good health.

The chain combines TRBV27 with TRBJ1-2; D not resolved. The CDR3 covers 14 residues. The germline V and J ends were trimmed by 2 bases and 2 bases, with 9 bases remaining between them. Per the germline V gene, CDR1 is MNHEY and CDR2 is SMNVEV (reference sequence). The CDR3 region has the DNA TGTGCCAGCAGTTTACAAGGATCGAACTATGGCTACACCTTC. Translation: CASSLQGSNYGYTF.

The CDR3 is CASSVEWENEQFF. In nucleotides, the CDR3 is TGTGCCAGCAGCGTAGAGTGGGAGAATGAGCAGTTCTTC. V usage is TRBV9 and J usage is TRBJ2-1, with D possibly matching TRBD2 (5 bases). The CDR3 totals 13 residues. V lost 0 bases, J lost 7 bases, and 8 bases lay in between. CDR1 is SGDLS, CDR2 YYNGEE, per germline.

This clonotype showed up just a few times. This chain links TRBV29-1 with TRBJ2-1; D perhaps matches TRBD2 (5 bases). CDR1 and CDR2 from the germline V gene are SQVTM and ANQGSEA. Trimming stripped 1 base from V and 10 bases from J, with 11 bases between. This CDR3 is 12 amino acids long. The CDR3 DNA sequence: TGCAGCGTTGAAGTGCTAGCAAGGGAGCAGTTCTTC. It translates to CSVEVLAREQFF.

J is TRBJ1-1 and V is TRBV7-9; TRBD1 might be the D (5 bases). The ends were cut back, 3 bases at V and 5 bases at J, with 13 bases in the middle. Germline loops: CDR1 SEHNR, CDR2 FQNEAQ (reference sequence). This CDR3 comprises 14 residues. The CDR3 sequence: CASSFRAVTTEAFF. The DNA of the CDR3 is TGTGCCAGCAGCTTCAGGGCAGTTACGACTGAAGCTTTCTTT.

In this sample, this clonotype turned up once. A read error may produce the germline difference seen at one junction end. V and J are TRBV5-1 and TRBJ1-2, with TRBD1 matching over 8 bases. This CDR3 comprises 16 residues. Germline lookup yields CDR1 SGHRS and CDR2 YFSETQ. The CDR3 protein is CASGLTQGAANYGYTF. The CDR3 DNA reads TGCGCCAGCGGCTTGACGCAGGGGGCCGCTAACTATGGCTACACCTTC. The variable domain in full, completed from reference TRBV5-1 and TRBJ1-2, reads KAGVTQTPRYLIKTRGQQVTLSCSPISGHRSVSWYQQTPGQGLQFLFEYFSETQRNKGNFPGRFSGRQFSNSRSEMNVSTLELGDSALYLCASGLTQGAANYGYTFGSGTRLTVV.

The chain couples TRBV9 to TRBJ2-1; D remains ambiguous. Trimming left V 7 bases short and J 7 bases short, with 6 bases between. The CDR3 has 10 residues. Germline CDR1 and CDR2: SGDLS and YYNGEE. The CDR3 nucleotides are TGTGCCAGCCCCCGGAATGAGCAGTTCTTC. It specifies CASPRNEQFF.

This clonotype was detected only a few times. This chain connects TRBV7-6 to TRBJ2-7; D may be TRBD2 (6 bases). Germline V CDR1 and CDR2: SGHVS, FNYEAQ. V lost 0 bases to trimming and J lost 2 bases, with 11 bases between them. The CDR3 runs 15 residues. CDR3 coding DNA: TGTGCCAGCAGCTTAGCAGCGGGCTCGGCCTACGAGCAGTACTTC. Encoded protein: CASSLAAGSAYEQYF. The whole variable domain, remainder taken from reference TRBV7-6 and TRBJ2-7, is GAGVSQSPRYKVTKRGQDVALRCDPISGHVSLYWYRQALGQGPEFLTYFNYEAQQDKSGLPNDRFSAERPEGSISTLTIQRTEQRDSAMYRCASSLAAGSAYEQYFGPGTRLTVT.

This clonotype was counted between two and nine times. The V and J genes are TRBV10-3 and TRBJ1-4, with a tentative D call TRBD1 (5 bases). Deletions cut 10 bases from V and 5 bases from J, with 14 bases between. Germline V gene sequence: CDR1 ENHRY, CDR2 SYGVKD. The CDR3 covers 13 residues. The DNA of the CDR3 is TGTGCCACCAGCCGGGACGGGAATGAAAAACTGTTTTTT. This sequence encodes CATSRDGNEKLFF.

The chain recombines TRBV7-2 with TRBJ2-7; D is possibly TRBD1 (6 bases). This CDR3 region has 14 residues. Trimming shortened V by 3 bases and J by 3 bases, and 12 bases separated the two germline ends. CDR1 SGHTA and CDR2 FQGNSA come from the germline V gene. CDR3 nucleotide sequence: TGTGCCAGCAGCTTTTACGGACAGTACTACGAGCAGTACTTC. Protein product: CASSFYGQYYEQYF.

This clonotype was picked up a small number of times. V and J are TRBV29-1 and TRBJ2-1; 9 bases are shared with TRBD2. The CDR3 runs 14 residues. CDR1 and CDR2 from the germline V gene are SQVTM and ANQGSEA. J was trimmed by 5 bases and V by 7 bases; bases with no gene match: 9. The CDR3 loop reads CSAEGREGHNEQFF. In DNA, the CDR3 is TGCAGCGCCGAGGGGCGGGAGGGTCACAATGAGCAGTTCTTC.

CDR3 DNA sequence: TGTGCCAGCAGTTCCCACTGGGGCTCCTACGAGCAGTACTTC. Amino acids: CASSSHWGSYEQYF. This chain links TRBV27 with TRBJ2-7, with D uncertain. Deletions cut 4 bases from V and 0 bases from J, with 10 bases between. CDR1 is MNHEY and CDR2 is SMNVEV in the germline V gene (reference sequence). This CDR3 has 14 residues.

V and J are TRBV12-3 or TRBV12-4 and TRBJ2-7; D is ambiguous. CDR3 length equals 16 residues. V lost 0 bases and J 4 bases, leaving 16 bases between the germline ends. The CDR3 sequence is CASSLAVGGSSYEQYF. CDR3 nucleotide sequence: TGTGCCAGCAGTTTAGCCGTAGGCGGTAGCTCGTACGAGCAGTACTTC.

The gene calls are TRBV20-1 and TRBJ2-5, with D possibly being TRBD1 (5 bases). The V gene lost 0 bases and the J gene lost 2 bases, with 13 bases spanning the gap. The CDR3 runs 15 residues. Germline-derived CDR1 and CDR2 are DFQATT and SNEGSKA (reference sequence). The CDR3: CSARDQGSLQETQYF. CDR3 DNA: TGCAGTGCTAGAGATCAGGGATCTTTACAAGAGACCCAGTACTTC.

V is TRBV20-1 and J is TRBJ1-2; 9 bases match TRBD1. The CDR3 has 14 residues. Trimming at V came to 3 bases and at J to 8 bases, leaving 10 bases not matched to a gene. The germline gives CDR1 DFQATT, CDR2 SNEGSKA (reference sequence). CDR3 bases: TGCAGTGCTAGCCTTTCACAGGGGGCATGGGGCTACACCTTC. This codes for CSASLSQGAWGYTF.

In regard to this clonotype: One junction end does not reproduce the germline sequence, and a read error may be involved. The V gene is TRBV2, the J gene TRBJ2-7; D remains ambiguous. The CDR3 has 12 amino acids. Looked up from germline, CDR1 is SNHLY and CDR2 is FYNNEI. CDR3 in amino acids: CASSDVSCEQYF. CDR3 bases: TGTGCCAGCAGTGACGTCTCCTGCGAGCAGTACTTC.

The chain has TRBV27 and TRBJ2-3; 8 bases fit TRBD2. The V gene end was trimmed by 5 bases and the J gene end by 6 bases; junction bases not matched to a gene: 16. The V gene's germline CDR1 is MNHEY and CDR2 SMNVEV (reference sequence). The CDR3 extends over 17 amino acids. As DNA, the CDR3 is TGTGCCAGCAGTATAGCGGGAATTAATACCCGTAGGGATACGCAGTATTTT. Protein product: CASSIAGINTRRDTQYF.

This clonotype came up a few times. The rearrangement uses TRBV4-2 and TRBJ2-3; perhaps TRBD2 as D (6 bases). Trimming removed 3 bases from V and 6 bases from J, with 13 bases in between. The CDR3 length is 14 residues. Germline V gene lookup returns CDR1 LGHNA and CDR2 YNFKEQ. CDR3 sequence: CASSQATSWDTQYF. The CDR3 coding sequence is TGTGCCAGCAGCCAGGCTACTAGCTGGGATACGCAGTATTTT.

The V call is TRBV10-3, the J call TRBJ2-1; 12 positions agree with TRBD1. Germline V CDR1 and CDR2: ENHRY, SYGVKD. The V gene end was trimmed by 6 bases and the J gene end by 5 bases; junction bases not matched to a gene: 5. CDR3 length: 15 residues. The CDR3 coding sequence is TGTGCCATCAGCGGGGACAGGGGGCCCGACAATGAGCAGTTCTTC. Protein: CAISGDRGPDNEQFF.

The gene calls are TRBV20-1 and TRBJ2-1; the match to TRBD2 covers 7 bases. The CDR3 loop spans 16 amino acids. Germline lookup yields CDR1 DFQATT and CDR2 SNEGSKA (reference sequence). After removal of 1 base from V and 8 bases from J, the junction contained 14 bases not matched to a gene. CDR3 loop: CSARGASGHTSDEQFF. DNA for the CDR3: TGCAGTGCTAGAGGTGCTAGCGGCCATACTAGCGATGAGCAGTTCTTC.

CDR3 sequence (DNA): TGTGCCAGCAGCTTAGCGACCGTGAGAAGTGGCTACACCTTC. It translates to CASSLATVRSGYTF. The rearrangement joins TRBV7-8 to TRBJ1-2; D remains unclear. V gave up 0 bases and J gave up 7 bases, with 12 bases separating them. This CDR3 comprises 14 residues. CDR1 is SGHVS, CDR2 FQNEAQ, per germline. The full variable domain, in which reference TRBV7-8 and TRBJ1-2 provide the parts outside the CDR3, is GAGVSQSPRYKVAKRGQDVALRCDPISGHVSLFWYQQALGQGPEFLTYFQNEAQLDKSGLPSDRFFAERPEGSVSTLKIQRTQQEDSAVYLCASSLATVRSGYTFGSGTRLTVV.

This clonotype was counted a few times. The chain joins TRBV20-1 to TRBJ2-1; 12 nucleotides match TRBD2. The CDR3 is 16 residues long. V gave up 1 base and J gave up 9 bases; unmatched junction bases: 10. Per germline, CDR1 DFQATT and CDR2 SNEGSKA (reference sequence). CDR3 nucleotides: TGCAGTGCTAGAGGGGAGACTAGCGGGAGACTGAGTGAGCAGTTCTTC. It encodes CSARGETSGRLSEQFF.

The sample holds many counts of this clonotype. The J gene is TRBJ1-4, the V gene TRBV27, with 8 bases fitting TRBD1. Per the germline V gene, CDR1 is MNHEY and CDR2 is SMNVEV (reference sequence). The CDR3 is made up of 14 amino acids. Losses at the gene ends were 3 bases for V and 8 bases for J; bases not matched to a gene: 5. The CDR3 coding sequence is TGTGCCAGCAGTTTTCAGGGGGCGGGAGAAAAACTGTTTTTT. Protein: CASSFQGAGEKLFF.

V is TRBV5-1 and J is TRBJ2-7; D gene uncertain. V lost 4 bases and J 11 bases, leaving 7 bases between the germline ends. CDR3 size: 9 residues. Germline CDR1 and CDR2: SGHRS and YFSETQ. The CDR3 DNA is TGCGCCAGCAGCCGGGCTGAGTACTTC. It encodes CASSRAEYF.

V is TRBV9 and J is TRBJ1-2; D remains ambiguous. The CDR3 loop spans 17 amino acids. CDR1 SGDLS and CDR2 YYNGEE come from the germline V gene. With 3 bases removed from V and 0 bases from J, the gap between germline ends came to 18 bases. The CDR3 coding sequence is TGTGCCAGCAGCGCTGTAGGTCGTGGAGAAGCTAACTATGGCTACACCTTC. Its translation: CASSAVGRGEANYGYTF.

CDR3 amino acids: CASSQQGTSLAYEQYF. The CDR3 nucleotides are TGTGCCAGCAGCCAACAGGGAACTTCCCTCGCCTACGAGCAGTACTTC. V gene TRBV7-9 combines with J gene TRBJ2-4, with D possibly being TRBD1 (6 bases). The assigned J gene may be wrong: the sequence end matches TRBJ2-7 better. This CDR3 comprises 16 residues. CDR1 is SEHNR and CDR2 is FQNEAQ in the germline V gene (reference sequence).

The chain combines TRBV7-8 with TRBJ2-5, with 7 nucleotides matching TRBD1. This CDR3 has 14 amino acids. V trimming: 4 bases; J trimming: 11 bases; junction bases outside the gene matches: 13. Germline V CDR1 and CDR2: SGHVS, FQNEAQ. The CDR3 loop is CASSSGQSLGEQYF. CDR3 coding DNA: TGTGCCAGCAGCTCGGGACAGAGTCTGGGTGAGCAGTACTTC.

This clonotype was seen a few times. The chain has TRBV6-5 and TRBJ2-3, with a weak D call TRBD1 (6 bases). The CDR3 sequence is 13 residues long. V was shortened by 5 bases and J by 6 bases, with 12 bases between the two germline ends. CDR1 and CDR2 from the germline V gene are MNHEY and SVGAGI. CDR3 region: CASSKQGRDTQYF. CDR3 nucleotides: TGTGCCAGCAGTAAACAGGGTAGGGATACGCAGTATTTT.

The gene calls are TRBV27 and TRBJ2-7; TRBD2 agrees at 10 bases. The V and J ends lost 0 bases and 2 bases, in that order; junction bases with no gene match: 7. CDR3 size: 17 residues. Germline V CDR1 and CDR2: MNHEY, SMNVEV (reference sequence). CDR3 sequence reads: CASSLSTSGSLPYEQYF. In nucleotides, the CDR3 is TGTGCCAGCAGTTTATCGACTAGCGGGTCCTTGCCCTACGAGCAGTACTTC.

This chain links TRBV2 with TRBJ2-3; no clear D gene. Germline lookup yields CDR1 SNHLY and CDR2 FYNNEI. This CDR3 spans 14 amino acids. V was clipped by 7 bases and J by 6 bases, with 17 bases between them. In DNA form, the CDR3 reads TGTGCCAGCAACCCGTCATCCCTCATCGATACGCAGTATTTT. This translates into CASNPSSLIDTQYF.

The chain has TRBV9 and TRBJ2-1, with D uncertain. Germline CDR1 SGDLS, CDR2 YYNGEE. The CDR3 totals 15 residues. The V end was cut by 0 bases, the J end by 0 bases, with 7 bases between. Here the CDR3 DNA reads TGTGCCAGCAGCGTAGGACTCCTCTCCTACAATGAGCAGTTCTTC. Amino acid sequence: CASSVGLLSYNEQFF.

The chain employs TRBV10-3 and TRBJ2-5, with D possibly TRBD2 on 5 matching bases. V was cut by 0 bases and J by 5 bases, with 7 bases left in between. The CDR3 length is 13 residues. Per germline, CDR1 ENHRY and CDR2 SYGVKD. The CDR3 coding sequence is TGTGCCATCAGTGAGTCCGGGGTTGAGACCCAGTACTTC. Its translation is CAISESGVETQYF.